The next 27 T cell receptor beta chains were all read from a single sample in a study of blood T cells in healthy people across ages. Combining a sample-barcoded 5' primer with a J-beta primer mix, a second PCR ran for roughly 7 to 11 cycles. TCRdb reprocessed the 5' RACE reads via MiXCR and lists one record per CDR3 protein. This sample has 800,000 to 900,000 distinct CDR3 sequences; under 80% occur once, and the top ten carry 25% to 30%. Sequencing input: blood. Source of these receptors: a young man in good health.

In its sample, this clonotype was seen a few times. The rearrangement joins TRBV14 to TRBJ2-7; D remains unclear. This CDR3 has 14 residues. The germline V gene has CDR1 SGHDN and CDR2 FVKESK. The V gene lost 0 bases and the J gene lost 3 bases, with 9 bases spanning the gap. The CDR3 nucleotides read TGTGCCAGCAGCCAAGAAGGTCAGAACTACGAGCAGTACTTC. Protein: CASSQEGQNYEQYF. Complete variable domain (other parts from reference TRBV14 and TRBJ2-7): EAGVTQFPSHSVIEKGQTVTLRCDPISGHDNLYWYRRVMGKEIKFLLHFVKESKQDESGMPNNRFLAERTGGTYSTLKVQPAELEDSGVYFCASSQEGQNYEQYFGPGTRLTVT.

In this sample, this clonotype turned up a few times. The chain couples TRBV27 to TRBJ2-4; 10 bases map to TRBD1. The germline V gene encodes CDR1 MNHEY and CDR2 SMNVEV (reference sequence). The CDR3 consists of 14 residues. V dropped 6 bases and J dropped 7; count of bases not matched to a gene: 6. The CDR3: CASSDGGQGNIQYF. The CDR3 DNA is TGTGCCAGCAGCGATGGGGGACAGGGGAACATTCAGTACTTC.

This clonotype occurred once. The rearrangement uses TRBV6-5 and TRBJ2-3; 7 bases match TRBD2. V lost 0 bases to trimming and J lost 6 bases; unmatched junction nucleotides: 6. The CDR3 covers 15 residues. Germline-derived CDR1 and CDR2 are MNHEY and SVGAGI. CDR3 loop: CASSYSIRGGDTQYF. Here the CDR3 DNA reads TGTGCCAGCAGTTACTCGATACGGGGAGGGGATACGCAGTATTTT.

J is TRBJ2-5 and V is TRBV29-1; D is perhaps TRBD2 (6 bases). The J call could be wrong; TRBJ2-7 is a better fit for the DNA end. Germline values: CDR1 SQVTM, CDR2 ANQGSEA. This CDR3 region has 14 residues. The CDR3 region is CSVVLAYSSYEQYF. As DNA, the CDR3 is TGCAGCGTAGTTCTAGCGTATAGCTCCTACGAGCAGTACTTC.

The genes are TRBV6-6 and TRBJ1-3; no clear D. Trimming left V 2 bases short and J 4 bases short, with 3 bases between. In germline, CDR1 is MNHNY, CDR2 SVGAGI (reference sequence). This CDR3 region has 12 residues. CDR3 loop: CASSYDGNTIYF. In nucleotides, the CDR3 is TGTGCCAGCAGTTACGACGGAAACACCATATATTTT.

The CDR3 DNA reads as TGTGCCAGCAGCCAAGCGGGCGGGGGGGCCTGGAATGAGCAGTTCTTC. This encodes CASSQAGGGAWNEQFF. The chain recombines TRBV3-1 with TRBJ2-1; 9 bases are a match to TRBD2. Germline CDR1 reads LGHDT; CDR2 reads YNNKEL (reference sequence). Trimming took 1 base from V and 7 from J; bases not matched to a gene: 8. This CDR3 has 16 amino acids.

The chain couples TRBV3-1 to TRBJ1-2; 8 bases are a match to TRBD1. Germline V lookup: CDR1 LGHDT, CDR2 YNNKEL (reference sequence). This CDR3 has 15 amino acids. The V gene end was trimmed by 4 bases and the J gene end by 6 bases; junction bases not matched to a gene: 10. The CDR3 sequence is CASSRSDRDSDGYTF. The CDR3 bases are TGTGCCAGCAGCCGTTCGGACAGGGATTCTGATGGCTACACCTTC.

In its sample, this clonotype was seen a few times. This rearrangement joins TRBV20-1 to TRBJ2-7; a possible D gene is TRBD1 (6 bases). Per the germline V gene, CDR1 is DFQATT and CDR2 is SNEGSKA (reference sequence). The CDR3 length is 12 residues. V lost 5 bases, J lost 0 bases, and 8 bases lay in between. The CDR3 reads CSAPQGSYEQYF. Here the CDR3 DNA reads TGCAGTGCTCCACAGGGCTCCTACGAGCAGTACTTC.

The chain combines TRBV25-1 with TRBJ2-1, with D possibly matching TRBD1 (5 bases). This CDR3 spans 14 amino acids. Looked up from germline, CDR1 is MGHDK and CDR2 is SYGVNS. Trimming cost V 2 bases and J 6 bases, with 11 bases left between them. The CDR3 region has the DNA TGTGCCAGCAGTGAACCCAGGGTTGGCAATGAGCAGTTCTTC. This encodes CASSEPRVGNEQFF.

The rearrangement links TRBV6-2 or TRBV6-3 to TRBJ1-2, with D possibly TRBD1 on 6 matching bases. Germline V lookup: CDR1 MNHEY, CDR2 SVGEGT. With 5 bases removed from V and 5 bases from J, the gap between germline ends came to 15 bases. The CDR3 sequence is 14 residues long. The DNA for the CDR3 is TGTGCCAGCAGTAACCCGGACAGAAAGTATGGCTACACCTTC. It encodes CASSNPDRKYGYTF.

The chain couples TRBV20-1 to TRBJ2-3; 13 bases align to TRBD2. V lost 6 bases, J lost 2 bases, and 5 bases stayed unmatched. The germline gives CDR1 DFQATT, CDR2 SNEGSKA (reference sequence). This CDR3 has 15 residues. The DNA for the CDR3 is TGCAGTGCCCAAGGGACTAGCGGGGTCACAGATACGCAGTATTTT. Translated: CSAQGTSGVTDTQYF.

The chain is built from TRBV7-9 and TRBJ1-5; D uncertain. This CDR3 has 14 residues. Between the trimmed V and J ends, which lost 4 bases and 1 base, there was a span of 8 bases. CDR1 is SEHNR and CDR2 is FQNEAQ in the germline V gene (reference sequence). This CDR3 reads CASSYGESNQPQHF. CDR3 in DNA: TGTGCCAGCAGCTACGGGGAGAGCAATCAGCCCCAGCATTTT.

The chain employs TRBV4-3 and TRBJ2-5; the D gene is possibly TRBD1 (5 bases). Per the germline V gene, CDR1 is LGHNA and CDR2 is YSLEER. The V end lost 1 base, the J end lost 1 base, and 13 bases lay between the germline ends. The length of the CDR3 is 16 residues. As DNA, the CDR3 is TGCGCCAGCAGCCAAGTGACACAGGCCCGCCAAGAGACCCAGTACTTC. It encodes CASSQVTQARQETQYF.

This rearrangement joins TRBV9 to TRBJ1-4, with TRBD1 matching 9 bases. The CDR3 covers 16 residues. Germline V gene data show CDR1 as SGDLS and CDR2 as YYNGEE. Trimming cost V 0 bases and J 6 bases; bases outside gene matches: 6. The CDR3 coding sequence is TGTGCCAGCAGCGTAGAAGGAGGGACAGGGCATGAAAAACTGTTTTTT. Translating gives CASSVEGGTGHEKLFF. The full variable domain, its missing parts supplied by reference TRBV9 and TRBJ1-4, is DSGVTQTPKHLITATGQRVTLRCSPRSGDLSVYWYQQSLDQGLQFLIQYYNGEERAKGNILERFSAQQFPDLHSELNLSSLELGDSALYFCASSVEGGTGHEKLFFGSGTQLSVL.

The V and J genes are TRBV20-1 and TRBJ2-4, with D uncertain. CDR3 length equals 13 residues. Trimming pared 7 bases from V and 2 bases from J, leaving 12 bases between. Per the germline V gene, CDR1 is DFQATT and CDR2 is SNEGSKA (reference sequence). CDR3 DNA sequence: TGCAGTGTCCTGTGGCCCTCCAAAAACATTCAGTACTTC. Encoded protein: CSVLWPSKNIQYF.

The V call is TRBV6-4, the J call TRBJ2-3; D is possibly TRBD1 or TRBD2 (5 bases each). Germline V lookup: CDR1 MRHNA, CDR2 SNTAGT. Trimming left V 2 bases short and J 1 base short, with 10 bases between. The CDR3 runs to 15 residues. The CDR3 DNA reads as TGTGCCAGCAGTGACGTGGGGGTCGGCACAGATACGCAGTATTTT. Translated: CASSDVGVGTDTQYF.

The genes are TRBV10-3 and TRBJ2-5; 7 bases are a match to TRBD1. The CDR3 spans 11 residues. Germline loops: CDR1 ENHRY, CDR2 SYGVKD. With V trimmed by 10 bases and J by 4 bases, 3 bases remained unmatched. The DNA for the CDR3 is TGTGCCAGCAGGGGGTCAGAGACCCAGTACTTC. As protein: CASRGSETQYF.

This sequence joins TRBV6-4 and TRBJ2-1; TRBD1 matches at 7 bases. Trimming at V came to 0 bases and at J to 8 bases, leaving 1 base not matched to a gene. The CDR3 loop spans 13 amino acids. Germline CDR1 and CDR2: MRHNA and SNTAGT. As DNA, the CDR3 is TGTGCCAGCAGTGACTCAGACAGGGATGAGCAGTTCTTC. This sequence encodes CASSDSDRDEQFF.

The chain carries TRBV7-3 and TRBJ2-4; 10 positions agree with TRBD2. TRBJ2-7 matches the DNA end more closely, so the J call is doubtful. The germline CDR1 and CDR2 sequences are SGHTA and FQGTGA. The CDR3 has 15 residues. The CDR3 spells CASSPGASGGNEQYF. The CDR3 coding sequence is TGTGCCAGCAGCCCAGGGGCTAGCGGGGGAAACGAGCAGTACTTC.

V usage is TRBV7-2 and J usage is TRBJ2-6; no clear D gene. This CDR3 region has 17 residues. The germline V gene has CDR1 SGHTA and CDR2 FQGNSA. Trimming removed 3 bases at V and 5 bases at J, with 17 bases between. As DNA, the CDR3 is TGTGCCAGCAGCTTTGGTCGTGGCCTGGGGAGGGCCAACGTCCTGACTTTC. Protein product: CASSFGRGLGRANVLTF.

This clonotype occurred many times. The rearrangement joins TRBV7-9 to TRBJ2-6, with D unresolved. Trimming pared 5 bases from V and 0 bases from J, leaving 8 bases between. CDR1 is SEHNR and CDR2 is FQNEAQ in the germline V gene (reference sequence). The CDR3 runs 15 residues. The CDR3 loop reads CASSPRSSGANVLTF. The CDR3 DNA reads TGTGCCAGCAGCCCACGTAGCTCTGGGGCCAACGTCCTGACTTTC.

This rearrangement joins TRBV19 to TRBJ2-1; no clear D. The V gene lost 6 bases and the J gene lost 10 bases, with 13 bases spanning the gap. Germline V gives CDR1 LNHDA, CDR2 SQIVND (reference sequence). The CDR3 covers 12 residues. The CDR3 nucleotides read TGTGCCAGTAGAGGGAACAGCTACGAGCAGTTCTTC. Amino acid sequence: CASRGNSYEQFF.

V and J are TRBV7-9 and TRBJ1-4; D is unresolved. Germline-derived CDR1 and CDR2 are SEHNR and FQNEAQ (reference sequence). Between the trimmed V and J ends, which lost 5 bases and 7 bases, there was a span of 23 bases. This CDR3 is built from 17 residues. The CDR3 DNA sequence: TGTGCCAGCAGCCCTTGGGCAGATTTATCTGATGGTGAAAAACTGTTTTTT. It codes for CASSPWADLSDGEKLFF.

This clonotype was observed a handful of times. This chain links TRBV4-2 with TRBJ2-7; either TRBD1 or TRBD2 may supply D (6 bases each). The CDR3 spans 13 residues. Germline CDR1 and CDR2: LGHNA and YNFKEQ. V shed 3 bases and J shed 4 bases, with 10 bases lying between them. CDR3 in amino acids: CASSHGGGYEQYF. CDR3 DNA sequence: TGTGCCAGCAGCCACGGGGGCGGATACGAGCAGTACTTC.

With respect to this clonotype: The junction differs from germline at one of its ends, possibly a read error. This sequence joins TRBV7-9 and TRBJ1-1, with D perhaps TRBD1 (5 bases). This CDR3 is 14 amino acids long. The germline V gene encodes CDR1 SEHNR and CDR2 FQNEAQ (reference sequence). The CDR3 protein is CASSSGPSNTEAFF. CDR3 in DNA: TGTGCCAGCAGCTCGGGACCCTCGAACACTGAGGCTTTCTTT.

The CDR3 reads CASSSDRAVDEQYF. Here the CDR3 DNA reads TGTGCCAGCAGCTCCGACAGGGCCGTGGACGAGCAGTACTTC. The chain carries TRBV12-3 or TRBV12-4 and TRBJ2-5; 7 bases align to TRBD1. The end of the DNA is better explained by TRBJ2-7, so the J call may be wrong. The CDR3 extends over 14 amino acids.

This clonotype has only one observation. The rearrangement links TRBV7-7 to TRBJ2-1; 9 bases align to TRBD1. Germline assignment: CDR1 SSHAT and CDR2 FNYEAQ (reference sequence). The CDR3 has 15 amino acids. Germline trimming cut 5 bases from V and 4 bases from J; bases unmatched to any gene: 6. CDR3 region: CASSPWTGEYNEQFF. DNA of the CDR3: TGTGCCAGCAGCCCTTGGACAGGGGAGTACAATGAGCAGTTCTTC. The complete variable domain, with remaining parts taken from reference TRBV7-7 and TRBJ2-1, reads GAGVSQSPRYKVTKRGQDVTLRCDPISSHATLYWYQQALGQGPEFLTYFNYEAQPDKSGLPSDRFSAERPEGSISTLTIQRTEQRDSAMYRCASSPWTGEYNEQFFGPGTRLTVL.